This T cell receptor (beta chain) was sequenced in a study of shared clonotypes between healthy human individuals. Study background: Each donor's CD4 naive and CD4 memory cells filled three plates apiece, CD8 naive two, and CD8 memory one. Study conclusions and caveats: Incomplete sequencing of sorted subsets was indicated by rarefaction despite large depth. Among the subsets, naive ones generally showed larger estimated richness than memory ones.

Per the authors' pipeline: For the immunoSEQ data, sequences were junction-only without quality scores, so filtering differed. Data came from immunoSEQ multiplex PCR; TCRdb stores just in-frame clones and leaves some out. V and J calls and clone size are as listed in that table; D and trimming were resolved from the DNA. The sample records some 2 million clones, over 85% being singletons. To note about this clone: Its cognate antigen is unknown.

Germline V gene data show CDR1 as MRHNA and CDR2 as SNTAGT. The CDR3 loop spans 16 amino acids. V was trimmed by 3 bases and J by 5 bases, leaving 16 bases between them. The receptor comes from a man younger than 35 in good health. The genes are TRBV6-4 and TRBJ2-2; TRBD1 might be the D (5 bases). Sequencing used naive CD4+ T cells sorted from blood. Subset defined: CD45RA+ positively selected. This chain's CDR3 is CASSEKAQQGTGELFF. The DNA of the CDR3 is TGTGCCAGCAGTGAGAAGGCCCAGCAGGGAACCGGGGAGCTGTTTTTT.